This T cell receptor beta chain was identified in a study of control samples from healthy donors and cancer patients. The V end lost 4 bases, the J end lost 6 bases, and 25 bases lay between the germline ends. This CDR3 contains 17 residues. The germline V gene has CDR1 SGHVS and CDR2 FNYEAQ. The table came from immunoSEQ multiplex PCR; TCRdb's copy has only in-frame clones and leaves some out. The data show 190,000 or so clones, about 93% seen once. This chain links TRBV7-6 with TRBJ2-7, with a possible D match to TRBD1 (6 bases). Sequencing was done on a sample of blood. The clonotype originates from a man aged 18-30 years in good health. In DNA form, the CDR3 reads TGTGCCAGCAGCTCCCGACACCACATTCAGGGGTCTGGCGAGCAGTACTTC. This encodes CASSSRHHIQGSGEQYF.